Listed here are 15 T cell receptor beta chains from one sample, sequenced in a study of cytomegalovirus exposure and HLA in healthy donors. It was with 60 Vbeta and 13 Jbeta primers that the PCR ran. Method: immunoSEQ multiplex PCR; TCRdb's copy keeps in-frame clones and lacks some. Counted here are 250,000 to 350,000 clones, about nine tenths occurring once; the ten biggest clones make up 4%. Sequenced material: PBMCs. The receptor source for this set is a middle-aged man in good health and CMV-seropositive.

This chain links TRBV21-1 with TRBJ2-1; whether TRBD2, the table's D call, matches the DNA was not checked. TRBV21-1 is deemed a pseudogene. The CDR3 spans 19 residues. CDR3 bases: TGTGCCAGCAGCAAATCTACAGCGGGAGGGATGAGCTCCTACAATGAGCAGTTCTTC. As protein: CASSKSTAGGMSSYNEQFF.

The rearrangement joins TRBV6-5 to TRBJ2-7, with TRBD2 as a possible D gene (5 bases). Deletions cut 6 bases from V and 4 bases from J, with 13 bases between. This CDR3 has 13 residues. CDR1 and CDR2 from the germline V gene are MNHEY and SVGAGI. CDR3 in amino acids: CASSTAGEYEQYF. The CDR3 nucleotides are TGTGCCAGCAGCACCGCCGGGGAGTACGAGCAGTACTTC.

The chain recombines TRBV28 with TRBJ2-1; no firm D call. Per germline, CDR1 MDHEN and CDR2 SYDVKM. The V end was cut by 7 bases, the J end by 7 bases, with 17 bases between. The CDR3 sequence is 14 residues long. CDR3 protein: CASNLRSKVNEQFF. For the CDR3, the DNA is TGTGCCAGCAACCTGCGGAGCAAGGTAAATGAGCAGTTCTTC.

This chain links TRBV28 with TRBJ2-7; no clear D gene. Germline CDR1 MDHEN, CDR2 SYDVKM. V was pared by 5 bases and J by 4 bases, with 9 bases between. The CDR3 covers 12 residues. This CDR3 is CASSTTVYEQYF. For the CDR3, the DNA is TGTGCCAGCAGTACCACGGTGTACGAGCAGTACTTC.

This clone was observed once. The chain links TRBV30 to TRBJ1-2, with D perhaps TRBD1 (6 bases). In germline, CDR1 is GTSNPN, CDR2 SVGIG (reference sequence). CDR3 length: 12 amino acids. Trimming pared 5 bases from V and 3 bases from J, leaving 10 bases between. Here the CDR3 DNA reads TGTGCCTGGGACAGGAGAGACTATGGCTACACCTTC. Translating gives CAWDRRDYGYTF. Supplemented by reference TRBV30 and TRBJ1-2, the full variable domain reads SQTIHQWPATLVQPVGSPLSLECTVEGTSNPNLYWYRQAAGRGLQLLFYSVGIGQISSEVPQNLSASRPQDRQFILSSKKLLLSDSGFYLCAWDRRDYGYTFGSGTRLTVV.

V is TRBV7-3 and J is TRBJ2-2; possible D gene TRBD1, 6 bases. The CDR3 contains 14 residues. Trimming stripped 6 bases from V and 5 bases from J, with 13 bases between. In germline, CDR1 is SGHTA, CDR2 FQGTGA. CDR3 in amino acids: CASRLQTGTGELFF. The CDR3 region has the DNA TGTGCCAGCAGATTACAAACAGGGACCGGGGAGCTGTTTTTT.

The chain uses TRBV7-2 and TRBJ2-5, with TRBD2 matching over 12 bases. The CDR3 totals 16 residues. Losses at the gene ends were 3 bases for V and 1 base for J; bases not matched to a gene: 3. Germline CDR1 and CDR2: SGHTA and FQGNSA. DNA for the CDR3: TGTGCCAGCAGCTTTCTAGCGGGAGGGTCCCAAGAGACCCAGTACTTC. The encoded protein is CASSFLAGGSQETQYF.

The V gene is TRBV6-6, the J gene TRBJ2-5; D gene unclear. Trimming left V 0 bases short and J 1 base short, with 6 bases between. The CDR3 totals 14 residues. Per the germline V gene, CDR1 is MNHNY and CDR2 is SVGAGI (reference sequence). The DNA of the CDR3 is TGTGCCAGCAGTTACTCGGCCGTCCAAGAGACCCAGTACTTC. This translates into CASSYSAVQETQYF.

This chain joins TRBV23-1 and TRBJ2-7; perhaps TRBD2 as D (5 bases). TRBV23-1 is noted as an ORF with a role that remains uncertain. Trimming pared 0 bases from V and 4 bases from J, leaving 7 bases between. CDR3 length: 13 residues. The CDR3, as DNA: TGCGCCAGCAGTCAATCCACTAGATACGAGCAGTACTTC. This translates into CASSQSTRYEQYF.

This chain links TRBV29-1 with TRBJ1-2; no reliable D call. Germline CDR1 and CDR2: SQVTM and ANQGSEA. The ends were cut back, 4 bases at V and 0 bases at J, with 12 bases in the middle. The CDR3 is 14 residues long. The CDR3 sequence is CSVVQTGSNYGYTF. CDR3 DNA: TGCAGCGTTGTACAGACCGGATCTAACTATGGCTACACCTTC.

The chain employs TRBV6-5 and TRBJ2-7, with a tentative D call TRBD1 (5 bases). The ends were cut back, 2 bases at V and 0 bases at J, with 14 bases in the middle. CDR3 length: 16 residues. Germline CDR1 is MNHEY and CDR2 is SVGAGI. The DNA of the CDR3 is TGTGCCAGCAGTTACGCCCAGGGCTTCCGCTCCTACGAGCAGTACTTC. It translates to CASSYAQGFRSYEQYF.

This clone was picked up one time. The CDR3 DNA reads TGTGCCAGCAGTGAGGGACAGGGAGGCAATGAGCAGTTCTTC. Translated, it gives CASSEGQGGNEQFF. J is TRBJ2-1 and V is TRBV27; 9 nucleotides agree with TRBD1. After removal of 5 bases from V and 6 bases from J, the junction contained 5 bases not matched to a gene. Per germline, CDR1 MNHEY and CDR2 SMNVEV (reference sequence). The CDR3 runs to 14 residues.

The chain joins TRBV28 to TRBJ2-7, with D hard to call. V was pared by 6 bases and J by 2 bases, with 11 bases between. This CDR3 region has 13 residues. CDR1 MDHEN and CDR2 SYDVKM come from the germline V gene. The DNA of the CDR3 is TGTGCCAGCAGGAATCCACAAACCTACGAGCAGTACTTC. It yields the protein CASRNPQTYEQYF.

This clone was seen once. This chain connects TRBV5-1 to TRBJ1-5; 9 bases fit TRBD1. Germline trimming cut 4 bases from V and 2 bases from J; bases unmatched to any gene: 13. Per the germline V gene, CDR1 is SGHRS and CDR2 is YFSETQ. The CDR3 is 18 amino acids. CDR3 region: CASSPGTGRIDRNQPQHF. The CDR3 DNA sequence: TGCGCCAGCAGCCCCGGGACAGGGAGAATTGATCGCAATCAGCCCCAGCATTTT.

This sequence joins TRBV19 and TRBJ2-5; 8 bases match TRBD1. Unmatched junction bases numbered 4, after V lost 5 bases and J lost 2 bases. From germline, CDR1 is LNHDA and CDR2 SQIVND (reference sequence). The CDR3 totals 14 residues. The CDR3 coding sequence is TGTGCCAGTAGTCCAAGGACAGGGCAAGAGACCCAGTACTTC. It encodes CASSPRTGQETQYF.